This T cell receptor (beta chain) was recorded in a study of cytomegalovirus exposure and HLA in healthy donors. Study findings and constraints: In a later analysis, common viral pathogens appeared linked to several of the most significant clusters. In an earlier analysis, about 87% or about 30%: the productive usage of most TCR beta V segments. Specific recognition of CMV antigens was confirmed in vitro for a few chains (all CMV-associated).

With 60 Vbeta and 13 Jbeta primers, the PCR was carried out. The data were produced by immunoSEQ multiplex PCR, yet TCRdb's version contains in-frame clones alone and is incomplete. This table has about 120,000 clones, roughly four fifths appearing once. This clone has only a few counts. No antigen is known for it. V was clipped by 0 bases and J by 3 bases, with 11 bases between them. Per the germline V gene, CDR1 is KGHSH and CDR2 is LQKENI. CDR3 size: 15 residues. Sequenced material: PBMCs. The rearrangement joins TRBV18 to TRBJ1-1, with no clear D. The clonotype was recovered from a woman in her thirties or forties in good health and CMV-seronegative. The CDR3 loop reads CASSPPSRKDTEAFF. The CDR3 nucleotides are TGTGCCAGCTCACCACCGTCGAGGAAGGACACTGAAGCTTTCTTT.